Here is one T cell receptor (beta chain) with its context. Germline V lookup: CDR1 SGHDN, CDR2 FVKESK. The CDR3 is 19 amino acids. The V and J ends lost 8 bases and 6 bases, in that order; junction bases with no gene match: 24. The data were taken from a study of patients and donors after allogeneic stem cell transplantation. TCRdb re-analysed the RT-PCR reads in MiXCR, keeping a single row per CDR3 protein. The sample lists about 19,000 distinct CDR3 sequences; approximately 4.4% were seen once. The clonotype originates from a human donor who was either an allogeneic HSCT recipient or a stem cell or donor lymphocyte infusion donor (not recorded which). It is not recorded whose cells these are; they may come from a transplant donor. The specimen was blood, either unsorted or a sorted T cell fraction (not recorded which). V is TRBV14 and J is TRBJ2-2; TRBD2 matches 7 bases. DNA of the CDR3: TGTGCCAGCGGCCGCCGGGAGGCGGCATACCCGCCGTTCGCCGGGGAGCTGTTTTTT. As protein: CASGRREAAYPPFAGELFF.